This T cell receptor beta chain emerged from a study of blood T cell repertoires in COVID-19. As for the study in general: The United States, Italy and Spain provided the acute and convalescent COVID-19 samples. From T cells, B-cell-depleted T cells, or PBMCs came the material, which was cDNA or gDNA.

Seattle patient enrollment occurred during active infection, with longitudinal follow-up thereafter. With respect to this clone: One junction end disagrees with the germline gene, perhaps due to a read error.

In the original workflow: Using reference gene primer amplification, nucleated cell counts were estimated. The repertoire was sequenced with immunoSEQ multiplex PCR; TCRdb's copy has only in-frame clones and lacks some. That table furnishes V, J and clone size, whereas the DNA furnished D and trimming. The sample has some 360,000 clones, more than 70% seen once. Material for sequencing was peripheral blood. This clonotype was obtained from a woman aged 60-75 years with COVID-19, enrolled during active disease.

The CDR3 reads CASSKGAYSYTF. The DNA of the CDR3 is TGTGCCAGCAGCAAGGGGGCCTATAGCTACACCTTC. This chain connects TRBV28 to TRBJ1-2; 7 bases match TRBD1. The germline V gene encodes CDR1 MDHEN and CDR2 SYDVKM. This CDR3 is built from 12 residues.